This record looks at one T cell receptor beta chain sequence and its context. Antigen unknown. This specimen belongs to a study of OX40 agonist ivuxolimab in advanced cancers. Overall study context: There were three patients with partial responses, one having hepatocellular carcinoma and two cutaneous melanoma. The study, taken as a whole, reports: Several nonresponders also turned out to have low normalized T-cell clonal expansion. The study found that CD8+ T cells averaged more expanded clones than CD4+.

TCRdb keeps only in-frame clones here, not all; method: immunoSEQ multiplex PCR. The table records tens of thousands of clones, around 82% of them present only once. V lost 5 bases and J 6 bases, leaving 7 bases between the germline ends. In germline, CDR1 is ENHRY, CDR2 SYGVKD. This CDR3 region has 11 residues. This TCR was sampled from an adult with an advanced solid tumor such as melanoma, head and neck, liver or kidney cancer. Sequencing used CD4+ or CD8+ T cells sorted from blood, obtained in a trial of the OX40 agonist ivuxolimab. The chain employs TRBV10-3 and TRBJ1-2; possibly TRBD1 for D (5 bases). CDR3 protein: CAISPGHGYTF. DNA of the CDR3: TGTGCCATCAGTCCGGGACATGGCTACACCTTC.